The entry below gives a single T cell receptor beta chain sequence along with its context. Germline V gene sequence: CDR1 LNHDA, CDR2 SQIVND (reference sequence). V lost 3 bases and J 4 bases, leaving 9 bases between the germline ends. The CDR3 runs to 14 residues. These data originate in a study of blood T cell repertoires in COVID-19. Study context: There were acute and convalescent COVID-19 samples, and they came from the United States, Italy and Spain.

As handled by the study authors: From reference gene primer amplification, estimates of nucleated cell counts were derived. Sequencing was performed with immunoSEQ multiplex PCR; in TCRdb, only in-frame clones are kept and a portion is missing. V and J calls and clone size are given by that table; D and trimming were obtained from the DNA. The sample carries roughly 86,000 clones, 84% recorded once. This rearrangement joins TRBV19 to TRBJ2-2, with D possibly matching TRBD1 (5 bases). The receptor comes from a man aged 55 to 70 with acute or convalescent COVID-19. The sequencing input was peripheral blood. In nucleotides, the CDR3 is TGTGCCAGTAGTATGGACACCTTCACCGGGGAGCTGTTTTTT. It encodes CASSMDTFTGELFF.